This T cell receptor (beta chain) was sequenced for a study of Ad26.COV2.S vaccination and SARS-CoV-2 variants. Assay used: immunoSEQ multiplex PCR; TCRdb lists only in-frame clones, some missing. The sample consists of around 450,000 clones, approximately 92% of them appearing once. The CDR3 consists of 14 residues. V lost 0 bases to trimming and J lost 0 bases, with 7 bases between them. The germline V gene has CDR1 SGDLS and CDR2 YYNGEE. Comment on this clone: Within the sample, other DNA sequences also encode this same CDR3.

Documented treatment: roughly 20 received Ad26.COV2.S at low or high dose, single or two shots; 5 received placebo; per-sample allocation not given. Specimens were obtained on day 63 following the first vaccine or placebo injection. The sequenced sample was peripheral blood, obtained in a trial of Ad26.COV2.S vaccine versus placebo. This TCR was sampled from a person aged 18-60 years who received the Ad26.COV2.S COVID-19 vaccine or a placebo. The genes are TRBV9 and TRBJ2-7; D is unclear. DNA for the CDR3: TGTGCCAGCAGCGTAGGAGTCAGCTCCTACGAGCAGTACTTC. Protein: CASSVGVSSYEQYF. Full variable domain (remainder filled in from reference TRBV9 and TRBJ2-7): DSGVTQTPKHLITATGQRVTLRCSPRSGDLSVYWYQQSLDQGLQFLIQYYNGEERAKGNILERFSAQQFPDLHSELNLSSLELGDSALYFCASSVGVSSYEQYFGPGTRLTVT.